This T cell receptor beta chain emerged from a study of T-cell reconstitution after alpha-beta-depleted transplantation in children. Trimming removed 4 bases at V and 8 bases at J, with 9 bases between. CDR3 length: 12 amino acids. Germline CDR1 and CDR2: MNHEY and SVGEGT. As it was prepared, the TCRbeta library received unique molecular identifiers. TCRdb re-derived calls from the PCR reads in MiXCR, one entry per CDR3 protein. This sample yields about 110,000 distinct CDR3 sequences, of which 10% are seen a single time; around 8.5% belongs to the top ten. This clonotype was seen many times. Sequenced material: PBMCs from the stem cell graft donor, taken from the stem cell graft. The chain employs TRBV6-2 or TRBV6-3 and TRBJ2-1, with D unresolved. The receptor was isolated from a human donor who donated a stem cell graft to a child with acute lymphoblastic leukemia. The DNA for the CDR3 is TGTGCCAGCAGTTCCGTTAGCTATGAGCAGTTCTTC. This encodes CASSSVSYEQFF.